This TCR beta chain is from a study of breast tumors, draining lymph nodes, adjacent tissues (TCRdb year 2016). About the investigation overall: Breast cancer patients provided tumor, adjacent nontumor tissue and axillary lymph nodes, and the study compared the TCR beta repertoires across these three sources. The study was designed to assess the relationships and possible T-cell exchange between tumor, surrounding tissue and draining lymph node repertoires in human breast cancer.

V was cut back by 4 bases and J by 2 bases, leaving a gap of 13 bases between them. From its cysteine to its phenylalanine, the CDR3 spans 15 amino acids. Just the 45-base CDR3 DNA is kept, in frame starting at base 1. CDR1 and CDR2, per the germline V gene (reference sequence), are LNHDA and SQIVND. The adjacent samples were made up of nontumor breast tissue that surrounded the tumor. Overall study results and their limits: The conclusion that tumor T cells originate in lymph nodes was presented as consistent with a hypothesis rather than as directly demonstrated. The similarity between tumor and nontumor tissue repertoires was significantly greater in luminal-like breast cancer than in basal-like breast cancer. The data were considered consistent with most tumor T cells being derived from the lymph node and subsequently expanding within tumor tissue. Tumors showed preferential V and J gene usage, and their T-cell repertoire diversity fell below that of lymph nodes yet above that of nontumor tissue.

The reads were generated on an Illumina HiSeq 2000. Multiplex PCR amplification was used to generate the TCR beta chain libraries. The amplified TCR beta chain products were analyzed by high-throughput sequencing. TCRdb passed the public sequencing reads through fastp at Q25 and MiXCR, retaining productive beta sequences. Each entry is one CDR3 protein sequence, shown with its most common DNA and genes. In this sample the table shows some 14,000 distinct CDR3 sequences, 62% of which occur a single time. The top ten constitute around 54% of the sample. Of note for this clonotype: Its binding antigen is unknown. Within one base of it there is no much larger clone, and no base qualities were kept.

This TCR was sampled from a female donor with breast cancer. Some clones in this sample may be carry-over from other donors' samples. Recombination joined TRBV19 with TRBJ2-3, with TRBD2 tentatively as D gene (5 bases match). The sequenced sample was tumor-adjacent breast tissue. The CDR3 amino acid sequence is: CASSTPGILTDTQYF. The DNA is TGTGCCAGTAGTACCCCCGGGATTCTCACAGATACGCAGTATTTT.